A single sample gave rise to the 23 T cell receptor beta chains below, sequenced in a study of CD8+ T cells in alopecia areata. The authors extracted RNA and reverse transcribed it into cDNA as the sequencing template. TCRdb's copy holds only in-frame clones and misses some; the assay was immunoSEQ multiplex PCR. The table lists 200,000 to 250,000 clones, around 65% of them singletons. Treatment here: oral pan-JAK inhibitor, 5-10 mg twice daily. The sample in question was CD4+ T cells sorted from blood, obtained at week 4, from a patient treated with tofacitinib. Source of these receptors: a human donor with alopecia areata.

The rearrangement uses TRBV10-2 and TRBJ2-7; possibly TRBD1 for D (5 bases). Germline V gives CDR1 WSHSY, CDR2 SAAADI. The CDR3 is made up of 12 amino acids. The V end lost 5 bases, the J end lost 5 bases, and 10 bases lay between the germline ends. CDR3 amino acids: CASSPGLDEQYF. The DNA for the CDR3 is TGCGCCAGCAGTCCAGGGCTCGACGAGCAGTACTTC.

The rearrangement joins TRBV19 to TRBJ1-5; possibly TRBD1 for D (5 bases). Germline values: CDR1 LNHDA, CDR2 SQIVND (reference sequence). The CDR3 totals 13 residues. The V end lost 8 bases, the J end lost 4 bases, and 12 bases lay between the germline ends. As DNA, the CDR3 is TGTGCCAGTGCTCGACAGAATAATCAGCCCCAGCATTTT. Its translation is CASARQNNQPQHF.

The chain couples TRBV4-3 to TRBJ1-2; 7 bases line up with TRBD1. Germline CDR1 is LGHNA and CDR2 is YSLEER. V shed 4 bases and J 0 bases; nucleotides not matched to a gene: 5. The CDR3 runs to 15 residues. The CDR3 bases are TGCGCCAGCAGCCCGGACAGGAAAGCTAACTATGGCTACACCTTC. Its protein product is CASSPDRKANYGYTF.

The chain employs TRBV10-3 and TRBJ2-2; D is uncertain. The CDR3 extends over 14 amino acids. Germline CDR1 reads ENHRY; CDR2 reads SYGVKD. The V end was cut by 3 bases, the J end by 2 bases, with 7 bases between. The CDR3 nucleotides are TGTGCCATCAGTGAAGCTCAAAACACCGGGGAGCTGTTTTTT. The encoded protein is CAISEAQNTGELFF.

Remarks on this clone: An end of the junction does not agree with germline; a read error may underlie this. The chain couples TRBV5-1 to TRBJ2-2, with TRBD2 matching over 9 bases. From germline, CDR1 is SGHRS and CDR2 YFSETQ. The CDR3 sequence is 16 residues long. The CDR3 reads CASGFPSGASTGELFF. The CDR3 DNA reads TGCGCCAGCGGCTTTCCTAGCGGGGCAAGCACCGGGGAGCTGTTTTTT.

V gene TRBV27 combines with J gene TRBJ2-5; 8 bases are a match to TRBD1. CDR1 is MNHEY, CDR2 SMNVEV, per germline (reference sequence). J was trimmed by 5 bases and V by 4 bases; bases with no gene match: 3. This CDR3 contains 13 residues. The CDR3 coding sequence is TGTGCCAGCAGTTCCAGGGGGCGGGAGACCCAGTACTTC. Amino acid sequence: CASSSRGRETQYF.

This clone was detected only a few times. The DNA of the CDR3 is TGTGCCACCAGCATCAGGTCGGGCCTGGGGGAGCAGTACTTC. Translation gives CATSIRSGLGEQYF. The chain joins TRBV15 to TRBJ2-7; unclear D gene. Trimming shortened V by 4 bases and J by 7 bases, and 17 bases separated the two germline ends. CDR1 is LNHNV and CDR2 is YYDKDF in the germline V gene (reference sequence). The CDR3 spans 14 residues.

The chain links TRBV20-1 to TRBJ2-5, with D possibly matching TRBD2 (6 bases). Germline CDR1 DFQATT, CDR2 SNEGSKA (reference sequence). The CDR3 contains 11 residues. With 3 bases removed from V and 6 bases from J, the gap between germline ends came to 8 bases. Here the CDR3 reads CSASRGKTQYF. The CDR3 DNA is TGCAGTGCTAGTCGGGGGAAGACCCAGTACTTC.

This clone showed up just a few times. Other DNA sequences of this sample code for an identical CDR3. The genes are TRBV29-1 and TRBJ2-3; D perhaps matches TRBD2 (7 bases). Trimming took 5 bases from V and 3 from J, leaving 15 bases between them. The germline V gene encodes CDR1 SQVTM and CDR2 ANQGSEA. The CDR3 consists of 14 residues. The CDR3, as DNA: TGCAGCGTTTCCGGACTAGGGGGAACAGATACGCAGTATTTT. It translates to CSVSGLGGTDTQYF.

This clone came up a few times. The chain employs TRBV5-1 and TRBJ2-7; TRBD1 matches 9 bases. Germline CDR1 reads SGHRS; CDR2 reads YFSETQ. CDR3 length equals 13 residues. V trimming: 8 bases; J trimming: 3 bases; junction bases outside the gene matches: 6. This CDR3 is CARGTGHIYEQYF. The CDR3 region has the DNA TGCGCCAGAGGGACAGGGCATATCTACGAGCAGTACTTC.

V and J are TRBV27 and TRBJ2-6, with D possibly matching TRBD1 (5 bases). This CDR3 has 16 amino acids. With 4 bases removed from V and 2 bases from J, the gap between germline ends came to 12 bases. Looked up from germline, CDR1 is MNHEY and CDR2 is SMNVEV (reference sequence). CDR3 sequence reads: CASSSPQGTGANVLTF. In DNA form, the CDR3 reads TGTGCCAGCAGTTCTCCCCAGGGAACTGGGGCCAACGTCCTGACTTTC.

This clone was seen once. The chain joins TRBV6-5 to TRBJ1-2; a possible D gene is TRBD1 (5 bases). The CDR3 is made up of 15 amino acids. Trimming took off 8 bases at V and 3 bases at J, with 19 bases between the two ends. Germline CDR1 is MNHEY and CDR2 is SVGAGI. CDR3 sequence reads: CASLPGGAQDYGYTF. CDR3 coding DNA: TGTGCCAGCCTCCCCGGAGGGGCGCAGGACTATGGCTACACCTTC.

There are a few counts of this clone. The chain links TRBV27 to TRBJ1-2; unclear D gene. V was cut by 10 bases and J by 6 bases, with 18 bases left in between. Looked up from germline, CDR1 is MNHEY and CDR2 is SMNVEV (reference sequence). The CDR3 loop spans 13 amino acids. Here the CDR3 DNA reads TGTGCCACCTGGCCAAATCCCGGGAATGGCTACACCTTC. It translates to CATWPNPGNGYTF.

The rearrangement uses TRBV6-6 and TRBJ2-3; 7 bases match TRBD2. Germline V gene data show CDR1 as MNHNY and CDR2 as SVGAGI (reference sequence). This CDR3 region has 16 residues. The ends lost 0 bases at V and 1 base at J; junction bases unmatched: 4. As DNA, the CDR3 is TGTGCCAGCAGTTACTCGGGAGGGGTGGGCACAGATACGCAGTATTTT. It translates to CASSYSGGVGTDTQYF.

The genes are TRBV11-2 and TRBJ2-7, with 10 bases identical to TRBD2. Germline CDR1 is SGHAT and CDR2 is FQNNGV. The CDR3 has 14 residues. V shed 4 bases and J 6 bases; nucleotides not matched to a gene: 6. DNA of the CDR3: TGTGCCAGCAGCTCAGCGGGGGGGCCCTTCGAGCAGTACTTC. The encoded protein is CASSSAGGPFEQYF. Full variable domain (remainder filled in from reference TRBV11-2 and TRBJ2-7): EAGVAQSPRYKIIEKRQSVAFWCNPISGHATLYWYQQILGQGPKLLIQFQNNGVVDDSQLPKDRFSAERLKGVDSTLKIQPAKLEDSAVYLCASSSAGGPFEQYFGPGTRLTVT.

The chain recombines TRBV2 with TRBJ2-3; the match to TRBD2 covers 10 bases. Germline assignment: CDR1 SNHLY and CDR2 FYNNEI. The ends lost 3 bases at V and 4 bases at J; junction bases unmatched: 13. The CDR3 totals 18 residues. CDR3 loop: CASSDRTRTSGVADTQYF. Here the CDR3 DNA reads TGTGCCAGCAGTGACAGGACTCGGACTAGCGGTGTCGCAGATACGCAGTATTTT.

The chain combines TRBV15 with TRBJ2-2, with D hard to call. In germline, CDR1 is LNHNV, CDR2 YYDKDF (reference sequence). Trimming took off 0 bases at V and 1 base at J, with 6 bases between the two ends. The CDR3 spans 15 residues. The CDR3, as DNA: TGTGCCACCAGCAGAGATGCGAGGAACACCGGGGAGCTGTTTTTT. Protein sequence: CATSRDARNTGELFF.

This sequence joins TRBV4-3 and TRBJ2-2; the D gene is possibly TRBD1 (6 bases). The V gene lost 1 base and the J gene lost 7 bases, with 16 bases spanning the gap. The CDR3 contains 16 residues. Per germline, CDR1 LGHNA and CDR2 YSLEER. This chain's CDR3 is CASSQGGHWKGGELFF. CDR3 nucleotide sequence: TGCGCCAGCAGCCAAGGGGGACACTGGAAAGGCGGGGAGCTGTTTTTT.

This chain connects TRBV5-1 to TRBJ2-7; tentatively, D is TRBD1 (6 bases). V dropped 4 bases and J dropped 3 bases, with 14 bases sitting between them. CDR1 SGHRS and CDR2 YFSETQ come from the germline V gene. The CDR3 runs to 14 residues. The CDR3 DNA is TGCGCCAGCAGCCTCGAAGGGGACAACTACGAGCAGTACTTC. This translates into CASSLEGDNYEQYF.

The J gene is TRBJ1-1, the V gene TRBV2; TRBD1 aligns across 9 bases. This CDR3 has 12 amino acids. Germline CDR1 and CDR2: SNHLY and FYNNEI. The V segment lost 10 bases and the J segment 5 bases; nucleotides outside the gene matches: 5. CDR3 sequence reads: CATGQGTTEAFF. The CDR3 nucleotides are TGTGCCACGGGACAGGGAACGACTGAAGCTTTCTTT.

The CDR3 region has the DNA TGCAGCGTTGGGACAGGGGTTAATTCACCCCTCCACTTT. As protein: CSVGTGVNSPLHF. This rearrangement joins TRBV29-1 to TRBJ1-6; 9 positions match TRBD1. J gave up 6 bases and V 4 bases, and 1 base lay outside the gene matches. The germline CDR1 and CDR2 sequences are SQVTM and ANQGSEA. CDR3 size: 13 residues.

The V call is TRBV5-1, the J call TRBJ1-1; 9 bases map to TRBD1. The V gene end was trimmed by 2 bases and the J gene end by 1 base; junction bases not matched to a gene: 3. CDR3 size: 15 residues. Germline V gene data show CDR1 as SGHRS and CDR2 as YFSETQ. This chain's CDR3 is CASSFDRGWNTEAFF. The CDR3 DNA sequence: TGCGCCAGCAGCTTCGACAGGGGGTGGAACACTGAAGCTTTCTTT.

The CDR3 here is CASSLTGGDNSPLHF. In DNA form, the CDR3 reads TGCGCCAGCAGCTTGACAGGGGGGGATAATTCACCCCTCCACTTT. This sequence joins TRBV5-1 and TRBJ1-6, with TRBD1 matching 8 bases. From germline, CDR1 is SGHRS and CDR2 YFSETQ. CDR3 length equals 15 residues. The V gene end was trimmed by 1 base and the J gene end by 5 bases; junction bases not matched to a gene: 2.